Described below is a single T cell receptor (beta chain) sequence and its context. The healthy adult donors were HIV-negative and reported no recent acute infections or vaccinations. This record comes from a study of shared clonotypes between healthy human individuals. The protocol was immunoSEQ multiplex PCR, while the TCRdb copy is restricted to in-frame clones and leaves out a portion. The sample shows around 2.5 million clones, roughly 93% of them seen only once. The ends were cut back, 6 bases at V and 2 bases at J, with 20 bases in the middle. The CDR3 runs to 16 residues. The germline CDR1 and CDR2 sequences are LNHDA and SQIVND (reference sequence).

This rearrangement joins TRBV19 to TRBJ2-7; tentatively, D is TRBD2 (6 bases). Sequenced material: naive CD4+ T cells from PBMCs. The subset here: CD45RA+ positively selected. This TCR was sampled from a man aged 18 to 29 in good health. Some clones in this sample may be carry-over from other donors' samples. This CDR3 reads CASRHDGGWGAYEQYF. The CDR3 region has the DNA TGTGCCAGTAGACATGACGGAGGTTGGGGGGCCTACGAGCAGTACTTC.